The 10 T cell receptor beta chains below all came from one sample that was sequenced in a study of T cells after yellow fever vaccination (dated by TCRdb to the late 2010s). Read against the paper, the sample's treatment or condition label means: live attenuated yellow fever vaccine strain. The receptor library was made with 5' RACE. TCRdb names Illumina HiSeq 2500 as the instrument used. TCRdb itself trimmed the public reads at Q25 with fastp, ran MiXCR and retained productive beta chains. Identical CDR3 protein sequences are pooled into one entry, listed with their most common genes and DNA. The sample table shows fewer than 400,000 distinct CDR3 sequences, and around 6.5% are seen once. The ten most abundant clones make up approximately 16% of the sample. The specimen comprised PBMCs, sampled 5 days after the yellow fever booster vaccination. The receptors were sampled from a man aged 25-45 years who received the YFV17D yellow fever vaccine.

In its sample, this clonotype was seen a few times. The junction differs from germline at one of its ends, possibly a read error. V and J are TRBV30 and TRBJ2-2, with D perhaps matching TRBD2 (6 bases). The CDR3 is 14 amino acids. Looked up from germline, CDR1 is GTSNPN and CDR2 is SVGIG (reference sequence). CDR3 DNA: TGTGCCAGGAGCGGGCCGTCTGGCTCCGGGGAGCTGTTTTTT. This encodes CARSGPSGSGELFF.

The CDR3 DNA is TGTGCCAGCAGCCCCACCGGGAGTCTAAGCGACGAGCAGTACTTC. Amino acid sequence: CASSPTGSLSDEQYF. The V and J genes are TRBV7-6 and TRBJ2-7; weak D call: TRBD2 (6 bases). The CDR3 totals 15 residues. CDR1 is SGHVS, CDR2 FNYEAQ, per germline. Deletions cut 5 bases from V and 5 bases from J, with 19 bases between.

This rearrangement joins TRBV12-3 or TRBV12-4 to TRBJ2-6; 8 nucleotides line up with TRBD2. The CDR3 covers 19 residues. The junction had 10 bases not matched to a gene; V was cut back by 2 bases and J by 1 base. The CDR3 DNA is TGTGCCAGCAGTTTAAGTACTAGCGGAAGACAATCTGGGGCCAACGTCCTGACTTTC. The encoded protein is CASSLSTSGRQSGANVLTF.

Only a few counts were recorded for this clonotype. CDR3 nucleotides: TGCAGTGCACGGGACAGGGGACCTTCGAGCTCCTACGAGCAGTACTTC. Its translation is CSARDRGPSSSYEQYF. The rearrangement joins TRBV20-1 to TRBJ2-7; 10 nucleotides line up with TRBD1. Losses at the gene ends were 6 bases for V and 0 bases for J; bases not matched to a gene: 11. CDR1 is DFQATT and CDR2 is SNEGSKA in the germline V gene (reference sequence). The CDR3 runs to 16 residues.

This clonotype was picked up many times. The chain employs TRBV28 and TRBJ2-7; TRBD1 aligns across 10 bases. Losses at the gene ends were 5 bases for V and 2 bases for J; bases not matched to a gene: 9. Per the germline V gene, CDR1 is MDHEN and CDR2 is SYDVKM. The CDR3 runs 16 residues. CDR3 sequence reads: CASSPYPGTGAYEQYF. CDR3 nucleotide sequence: TGTGCCAGCAGTCCATACCCCGGGACAGGGGCCTACGAGCAGTACTTC.

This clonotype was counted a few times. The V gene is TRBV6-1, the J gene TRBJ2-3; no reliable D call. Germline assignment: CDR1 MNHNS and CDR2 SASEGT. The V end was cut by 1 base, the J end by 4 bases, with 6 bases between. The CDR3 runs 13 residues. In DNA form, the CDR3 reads TGTGCCAGCAGTGAAGGTCCCCCAGATACGCAGTATTTT. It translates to CASSEGPPDTQYF.

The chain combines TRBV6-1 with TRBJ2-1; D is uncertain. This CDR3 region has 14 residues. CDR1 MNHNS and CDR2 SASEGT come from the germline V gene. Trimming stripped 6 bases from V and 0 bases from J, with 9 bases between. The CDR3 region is CASRSGDSYNEQFF. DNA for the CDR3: TGTGCCAGCAGGTCTGGCGACTCCTACAATGAGCAGTTCTTC.

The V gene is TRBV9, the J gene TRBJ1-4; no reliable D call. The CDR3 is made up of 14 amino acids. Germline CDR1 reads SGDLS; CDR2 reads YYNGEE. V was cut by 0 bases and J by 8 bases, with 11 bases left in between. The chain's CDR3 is CASSVEGSGEKLFF. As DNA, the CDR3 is TGTGCCAGCAGCGTAGAGGGTTCCGGGGAAAAACTGTTTTTT. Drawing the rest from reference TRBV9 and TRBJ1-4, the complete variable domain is DSGVTQTPKHLITATGQRVTLRCSPRSGDLSVYWYQQSLDQGLQFLIQYYNGEERAKGNILERFSAQQFPDLHSELNLSSLELGDSALYFCASSVEGSGEKLFFGSGTQLSVL.

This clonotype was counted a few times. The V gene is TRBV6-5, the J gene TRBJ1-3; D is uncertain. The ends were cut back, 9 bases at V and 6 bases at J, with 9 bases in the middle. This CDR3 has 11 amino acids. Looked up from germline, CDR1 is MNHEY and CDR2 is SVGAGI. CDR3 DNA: TGTGCCAGTGGGGATTTAAACACCATATATTTT. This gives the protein CASGDLNTIYF.

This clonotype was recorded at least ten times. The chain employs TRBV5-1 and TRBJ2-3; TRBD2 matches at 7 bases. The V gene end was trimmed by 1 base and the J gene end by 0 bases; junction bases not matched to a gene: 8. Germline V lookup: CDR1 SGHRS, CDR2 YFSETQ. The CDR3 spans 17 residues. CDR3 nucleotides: TGCGCCAGCAGCTTGAGAACTAGCGATCCTAGCACAGATACGCAGTATTTT. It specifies CASSLRTSDPSTDTQYF.